The next 14 T cell receptor beta chains were all read from a single sample in a study of cytomegalovirus exposure and HLA in healthy donors. The PCR was carried out with 60 Vbeta primers and 13 Jbeta primers. Method: immunoSEQ multiplex PCR; TCRdb's copy keeps in-frame clones and lacks some. The data hold approximately 150,000 clones, with roughly four fifths observed a single time. Material: PBMCs. The receptor set was obtained from a female donor in good health and CMV-seronegative.

Only a few counts were recorded for this clone. The chain joins TRBV6-5 to TRBJ1-1; D ambiguous. The CDR3 is made up of 14 amino acids. V was shortened by 5 bases and J by 8 bases, with 18 bases between the two germline ends. CDR1 is MNHEY, CDR2 SVGAGI, per germline. CDR3 sequence: CASSTMVTGREAFF. The CDR3 region has the DNA TGTGCCAGCAGTACGATGGTGACGGGAAGGGAAGCTTTCTTT.

V gene TRBV5-4 combines with J gene TRBJ2-3, with 11 bases that match TRBD2. The CDR3 consists of 16 residues. Germline values: CDR1 SGHNT, CDR2 YYREEE (reference sequence). With V trimmed by 4 bases and J by 4 bases, 8 bases remained unmatched. CDR3 nucleotides: TGTGCCAGCAGCGGGGGGCTTAGCGGGGGGGCAGATACGCAGTATTTT. It codes for CASSGGLSGGADTQYF.

V gene TRBV7-2 combines with J gene TRBJ2-2, with 14 bases identical to TRBD2. This CDR3 is 17 amino acids long. Germline V gives CDR1 SGHTA, CDR2 FQGNSA. Trimming took 5 bases from V and 5 from J; bases not matched to a gene: 7. The CDR3, as DNA: TGTGCCAGCAGCGTAGGGACTAGCGGGGGAGCTACCGGGGAGCTGTTTTTT. Protein product: CASSVGTSGGATGELFF.

This clone was detected only once. The V and J genes are TRBV29-1 and TRBJ2-7, with D perhaps TRBD2 (6 bases). V shed 4 bases and J shed 0 bases, with 10 bases lying between them. The CDR3 extends over 13 amino acids. In germline, CDR1 is SQVTM, CDR2 ANQGSEA. The CDR3 nucleotides read TGCAGCGTTGCGGGAGACAGCTCCTACGAGCAGTACTTC. It yields the protein CSVAGDSSYEQYF.

V gene TRBV9 combines with J gene TRBJ2-3; 12 nucleotides align to TRBD2. With 4 bases clipped from V and 1 base from J, the junction kept 4 bases outside the gene matches. Looked up from germline, CDR1 is SGDLS and CDR2 is YYNGEE. CDR3 length: 16 amino acids. The CDR3 loop reads CASSLRTSGGTDTQYF. For the CDR3, the DNA is TGTGCCAGCAGCCTCAGGACTAGCGGGGGCACAGATACGCAGTATTTT.

Concerning this clone itself: Other DNA sequences in this sample translate to the same CDR3. The chain combines TRBV15 with TRBJ2-1; D is possibly TRBD2 (5 bases). Germline values: CDR1 LNHNV, CDR2 YYDKDF (reference sequence). The CDR3 sequence is 18 residues long. Trimming stripped 0 bases from V and 1 base from J, with 16 bases between. This CDR3 is CATSRERLGSLSYNEQFF. The DNA for the CDR3 is TGTGCCACCAGCAGAGAAAGGTTAGGGAGCCTGTCCTACAATGAGCAGTTCTTC.

The V call is TRBV6-5, the J call TRBJ1-1; D unresolved. The CDR3 is made up of 13 amino acids. V was pared by 2 bases and J by 7 bases, with 11 bases between. Germline V lookup: CDR1 MNHEY, CDR2 SVGAGI. CDR3 loop: CASSYGLRGEAFF. As DNA, the CDR3 is TGTGCCAGCAGTTACGGGCTGCGGGGTGAAGCTTTCTTT.

Remarks on this clone: Other DNA sequences within the sample encode an identical CDR3. This rearrangement joins TRBV9 to TRBJ1-2; 10 bases match TRBD1. The CDR3 loop spans 14 amino acids. The ends lost 0 bases at V and 8 bases at J; junction bases unmatched: 4. Germline V gene data show CDR1 as SGDLS and CDR2 as YYNGEE. CDR3 in amino acids: CASSVEGQGYGYTF. In DNA form, the CDR3 reads TGTGCCAGCAGCGTAGAGGGACAGGGGTACGGCTACACCTTC. The full variable domain, in which reference TRBV9 and TRBJ1-2 provide the parts outside the CDR3, is DSGVTQTPKHLITATGQRVTLRCSPRSGDLSVYWYQQSLDQGLQFLIQYYNGEERAKGNILERFSAQQFPDLHSELNLSSLELGDSALYFCASSVEGQGYGYTFGSGTRLTVV.

J is TRBJ2-1 and V is TRBV6-4; no clear D. Germline CDR1 MRHNA, CDR2 SNTAGT. The CDR3 totals 13 residues. Trimming took off 0 bases at V and 3 bases at J, with 3 bases between the two ends. The CDR3: CASSDSSYNEQFF. DNA for the CDR3: TGTGCCAGCAGTGACTCTAGCTACAATGAGCAGTTCTTC.

The chain is built from TRBV19 and TRBJ2-5, with a weak D call TRBD1 (6 bases). With 6 bases removed from V and 2 bases from J, the gap between germline ends came to 19 bases. The CDR3 extends over 16 amino acids. Germline CDR1 is LNHDA and CDR2 is SQIVND (reference sequence). The CDR3 spells CASRKGTTGRQETQYF. The CDR3 nucleotides are TGTGCCAGTAGAAAAGGCACTACAGGGAGACAAGAGACCCAGTACTTC.

This chain links TRBV7-8 with TRBJ2-5; 8 bases line up with TRBD1. Germline-derived CDR1 and CDR2 are SGHVS and FQNEAQ. The ends lost 3 bases at V and 2 bases at J; junction bases unmatched: 2. CDR3 size: 14 residues. The CDR3 region is CASSFGQGQETQYF. The CDR3 bases are TGTGCCAGCAGCTTTGGACAGGGACAAGAGACCCAGTACTTC. The variable domain in full, with the rest retrieved from reference TRBV7-8 and TRBJ2-5, is GAGVSQSPRYKVAKRGQDVALRCDPISGHVSLFWYQQALGQGPEFLTYFQNEAQLDKSGLPSDRFFAERPEGSVSTLKIQRTQQEDSAVYLCASSFGQGQETQYFGPGTRLLVL.

CDR3 DNA sequence: TGTGCCAGCAGTGAAACTAGCGGGGGGGCCGGTCCCTACGAGCAGTACTTC. This encodes CASSETSGGAGPYEQYF. The chain carries TRBV6-1 and TRBJ2-5, with TRBD2 identical over 13 bases. The assigned J gene may be wrong: the sequence end matches TRBJ2-7 better. CDR3 size: 17 residues. Germline lookup yields CDR1 MNHNS and CDR2 SASEGT.

This chain joins TRBV7-8 and TRBJ2-1; D gene ambiguous. The CDR3 runs 16 residues. The V and J ends lost 1 base and 3 bases respectively, with 13 bases between them. The germline V gene has CDR1 SGHVS and CDR2 FQNEAQ. The CDR3 DNA is TGTGCCAGCAGCTTAGGCGCCCAAGGAGACTACAATGAGCAGTTCTTC. Its translation is CASSLGAQGDYNEQFF.

J is TRBJ2-1 and V is TRBV11-3, with D possibly matching TRBD2 (7 bases). Germline loops: CDR1 SGHNT, CDR2 YENEEA. The CDR3 is 16 residues long. Trimming cost V 4 bases and J 2 bases, with 15 bases left between them. The CDR3 DNA follows: TGTGCCAGCAGCTGGGGGGGGGCAGGAGCCTACAATGAGCAGTTCTTC. As protein: CASSWGGAGAYNEQFF.